This entry is about one TCR beta chain. Its specificity is not known. The data originate from a study of cytomegalovirus exposure and HLA in healthy donors. Primers for the PCR totalled 60 Vbeta and 13 Jbeta. Libraries were prepared by immunoSEQ multiplex PCR; TCRdb keeps only in-frame clonotypes and omits some of them. Of about 160,000 clones detected, over 70% appear once; the ten largest clones hold more than 6%. Study results and limitations: For cytomegalovirus status, the classifier reportedly gave diagnoses with high specificity and sensitivity. Researchers reportedly found TCR beta sequences accurately predicted most subjects' HLA-A and HLA-B alleles. Among TCR sequences, most were rare, though some public TCRs appeared in many donors.

The V end was cut by 6 bases, the J end by 7 bases, with 10 bases between. CDR3 length equals 13 residues. The V gene's germline CDR1 is SNHLY and CDR2 FYNNEI. The gene calls are TRBV2 and TRBJ1-6; D is ambiguous. The source of this sequence is a woman between 35 and 50 years old in good health and CMV-seropositive. The sequencing sample was made of PBMCs. CDR3 nucleotide sequence: TGTGCCAGCAGATTTGAAGCGAATTCACCCCTCCACTTT. This translates into CASRFEANSPLHF.